Listed here are 13 T cell receptor beta chains from one sample, sequenced in a study of blood T cells in healthy people across ages. PCR was performed a second time for about 6 to 12 cycles using a sample-barcoded 5' primer and a J-beta primer mix. TCRdb ran MiXCR on the 5' RACE reads and lists one entry per CDR3 protein. The sample yields 2 million or so distinct CDR3 sequences, about 49% seen once. Sequencing was done on a sample of blood. The receptors come from a middle-aged woman in good health.

This clonotype has a handful of counts. This chain joins TRBV2 and TRBJ2-5; TRBD2 matches 11 bases. V lost 8 bases to trimming and J lost 0 bases; unmatched junction nucleotides: 11. The germline gives CDR1 SNHLY, CDR2 FYNNEI. CDR3 length: 17 residues. The CDR3 region is CASPTARLAGYQETQYF. The CDR3 DNA reads TGTGCCAGCCCCACCGCCCGACTAGCGGGATACCAAGAGACCCAGTACTTC.

The CDR3 reads CATSLAGGLGLHEQFF. Written as DNA, the CDR3 is TGTGCCACCAGCCTAGCGGGGGGGCTGGGGCTACATGAGCAGTTCTTC. The rearrangement links TRBV24-1 to TRBJ2-1; 12 positions agree with TRBD2. The CDR3 contains 16 residues. CDR1 KGHDR and CDR2 SFDVKD come from the germline V gene. Trimming at V came to 7 bases and at J to 8 bases, leaving 11 bases not matched to a gene.

The CDR3 nucleotides read TGCAGTGCTAGGGGAGGGACAGTTCGCACAGATACGCAGTATTTT. Its protein is CSARGGTVRTDTQYF. The rearrangement joins TRBV20-1 to TRBJ2-3; the D call may be TRBD1 or TRBD2 (7 bases each). CDR1 and CDR2 (germline): DFQATT, SNEGSKA (reference sequence). This CDR3 comprises 15 residues. V was cut by 3 bases and J by 1 base, with 14 bases left in between.

The V gene is TRBV12-3 or TRBV12-4, the J gene TRBJ1-1, with TRBD1 identical over 9 bases. Losses at the gene ends were 7 bases for V and 0 bases for J; bases not matched to a gene: 3. CDR3 length: 14 residues. The CDR3 is CASTRQGVNTEAFF. CDR3 sequence (DNA): TGTGCCAGCACCAGACAGGGGGTGAACACTGAAGCTTTCTTT.

This chain connects TRBV25-1 to TRBJ1-1; D not certain. The CDR3 totals 12 residues. Germline CDR1 MGHDK, CDR2 SYGVNS. Trimming shortened V by 3 bases and J by 11 bases, and 13 bases separated the two germline ends. This CDR3 reads CASSDGRMWAFF. CDR3 DNA: TGTGCCAGCAGTGATGGGAGGATGTGGGCTTTCTTT.

The chain combines TRBV5-5 with TRBJ1-1; no clear D. Germline-derived CDR1 and CDR2 are SGHKS and YYEKEE (reference sequence). V was cut by 2 bases and J by 0 bases, with 14 bases left in between. This CDR3 is built from 16 residues. CDR3 loop: CASSFTGLILNTEAFF. CDR3 DNA sequence: TGTGCCAGCAGCTTCACTGGACTAATTCTGAACACTGAAGCTTTCTTT.

This chain joins TRBV25-1 and TRBJ1-6; D not resolved. V was pared by 5 bases and J by 3 bases, with 11 bases between. CDR3 length: 15 amino acids. CDR1 and CDR2 (germline): MGHDK, SYGVNS. The CDR3 region is CASSLAGIYNSPLHF. The CDR3 DNA reads TGTGCCAGCAGTTTAGCAGGCATCTATAATTCACCCCTCCACTTT.

This chain links TRBV2 with TRBJ2-3, with D tentatively TRBD1 (6 bases). Germline V gives CDR1 SNHLY, CDR2 FYNNEI. The CDR3 contains 13 residues. With 6 bases removed from V and 7 bases from J, the gap between germline ends came to 14 bases. DNA of the CDR3: TGTGCCAGCAGGGGAAATCAGGGGCATACGCAGTATTTT. Translation: CASRGNQGHTQYF.

CDR3 in amino acids: CASSYSWQGQETQYF. CDR3 nucleotides: TGTGCCAGCAGTTACTCCTGGCAGGGCCAAGAGACCCAGTACTTC. This sequence joins TRBV6-5 and TRBJ2-5; possible D gene TRBD1, 5 bases. The CDR3 has 15 residues. V lost 0 bases, J lost 1 base, and 9 bases lay in between. Germline V gene data show CDR1 as MNHEY and CDR2 as SVGAGI.

The chain uses TRBV27 and TRBJ1-6; D is uncertain. The germline V gene has CDR1 MNHEY and CDR2 SMNVEV (reference sequence). The CDR3 length is 16 residues. The V gene lost 4 bases and the J gene lost 10 bases, with 20 bases spanning the gap. The CDR3 nucleotides read TGTGCCAGCAGTTATAATAGACCGCCTTTGGGGTCACCCCTCCACTTT. Residues: CASSYNRPPLGSPLHF.

This clonotype was counted between two and nine times. This chain connects TRBV29-1 to TRBJ2-7, with D perhaps given as TRBD1 or TRBD2 (5 bases each). V was trimmed by 6 bases and J by 1 base, leaving 19 bases between them. This CDR3 has 15 residues. Germline CDR1 and CDR2: SQVTM and ANQGSEA. The CDR3 reads CSVTLTGTGSYEQYF. DNA of the CDR3: TGCAGCGTCACTCTTACCGGGACGGGGTCCTACGAGCAGTACTTC.

This clonotype was recorded a few times. An end of the junction differs from the germline gene, which may be a read error. The rearrangement joins TRBV12-3 or TRBV12-4 to TRBJ2-5; 7 bases match TRBD1. The CDR3 has 15 residues. The CDR3 sequence is CASSRDSSLQETQYF. CDR3 bases: TGTGCCAGCAGCAGGGACAGCTCCTTACAAGAAACCCAGTACTTC.

This clonotype was observed once. This chain connects TRBV5-5 to TRBJ2-7; D uncertain. Germline CDR1 is SGHKS and CDR2 is YYEKEE (reference sequence). The CDR3 contains 13 residues. V was pared by 0 bases and J by 6 bases, with 10 bases between. CDR3 coding DNA: TGTGCCAGCAGCTTGGGACTTCCTGTCGAGCAGTACTTC. Its translation is CASSLGLPVEQYF.